The clone carrying this T cell receptor (beta chain) occurred many times. TCRdb itself ran the reads through MiXCR, one entry per CDR3 protein. The sample gives under 200,000 distinct CDR3 sequences, 9.5% of which show up once; roughly 5% is in the top ten. These data belong to a study of T cell repertoires in cytomegalovirus infection. Study at large: Based on public TCR beta signatures, there were indications of CMV infection and of a matching HLA type.

Trimming cost V 1 base and J 7 bases; bases outside gene matches: 14. Germline V gene lookup returns CDR1 SGHTA and CDR2 FQGNSA. The CDR3 runs 18 residues. The sequencing sample was made of PBMCs. The TCR sequence derives from a human donor in good health (CMV status not recorded). Some clones in this sample may be carry-over from other donors' samples. The V and J genes are TRBV7-2 and TRBJ2-1; 9 bases fit TRBD1. The CDR3 is CASSLVIGPTGGVNEQFF. The CDR3, as DNA: TGTGCCAGCAGCTTAGTTATCGGCCCAACAGGGGGCGTAAATGAGCAGTTCTTC.